This record covers a single T cell receptor (beta chain). This specimen belongs to a study of glioma-infiltrating T cells after dendritic cell vaccination. Regarding time point: after dendritic cell vaccination, including at tumor progression/relapse. Trimming shortened V by 4 bases and J by 2 bases, and 14 bases separated the two germline ends. This CDR3 contains 16 residues. Per the germline V gene, CDR1 is MNHNS and CDR2 is SASEGT. Profiled with immunoSEQ multiplex PCR; TCRdb holds only in-frame clones, not every one. Of roughly 100,000 clones in the sample, almost 90% were seen once. The J gene is TRBJ2-2, the V gene TRBV6-1; a possible D gene is TRBD2 (6 bases). The clonotype comes from a human donor with glioblastoma. The sample here was blood, taken after dendritic cell vaccination. CDR3 sequence: CASSARDSRNTGELFF. Here the CDR3 DNA reads TGTGCCAGCAGTGCCCGGGACTCCCGAAACACCGGGGAGCTGTTTTTT.